The rows below give T cell receptor beta chains drawn from one sample of a study of cytomegalovirus exposure and HLA in healthy donors. Generated by immunoSEQ multiplex PCR, the TCRdb table keeps only in-frame clones and is missing some. In the table there are a few hundred thousand clones, about nine tenths of which are singletons. Sequenced sample: PBMCs. These receptor sequences come from a girl aged 2 to 10 in good health and CMV-seronegative. The CDR3 runs from the conserved cysteine through the conserved F or W. The D gene is left open where the match is weak. Some rows have no size entry. The others give once, few or many, or a class for an expanded clone.

abundance,d_gene,j_gene,v_gene,CDR3aa,CDR3nt
-,TRBD1,TRBJ2-5,TRBV19,CASKDGQGARETQYF,TGTGCCAGTAAAGATGGACAGGGGGCACGAGAGACCCAGTACTTC
once,TRBD1,TRBJ2-3,TRBV30,CACTQGISTDTQYF,TGTGCCTGCACACAGGGGATCAGCACAGATACGCAGTATTTT
-,-,TRBJ2-7,TRBV2,CASSAIAGIRYEQYF,TGTGCCAGCAGTGCGATCGCGGGAATTCGCTACGAGCAGTACTTC
few,TRBD1,TRBJ1-5,TRBV4-2,CASSQGGQGDQPQHF,TGTGCCAGCAGCCAAGGGGGACAGGGCGATCAGCCCCAGCATTTT
once,-,TRBJ1-3,TRBV6-1,CASSPLTLTGNTIYF,TGTGCCAGCAGTCCCCTGACATTAACTGGAAACACCATATATTTT
-,-,TRBJ2-2,TRBV5-1,CASSLDPSGGELFF,TGCGCCAGCAGCCTGGACCCTTCGGGGGGGGAGCTGTTTTTT
-,TRBD1,TRBJ2-2,TRBV28,CASNRDRGRTGELFF,TGTGCCAGCAACCGGGACAGGGGGCGAACCGGGGAGCTGTTTTTT
once,TRBD1,TRBJ2-1,TRBV19,CASSLRTGLNEQFF,TGTGCCAGTAGTCTCAGGACAGGTCTCAATGAGCAGTTCTTC
-,-,TRBJ1-1,TRBV19,CASRGANTEAFF,TGTGCCAGCAGGGGAGCGAACACTGAAGCTTTCTTT
-,TRBD1,TRBJ1-1,TRBV28,CASSSNILRDRGPRNTEAFF,TGTGCCAGCAGTTCAAACATACTCCGGGACAGGGGACCAAGGAACACTGAAGCTTTCTTT
-,-,TRBJ2-7,TRBV29-1,CSVIGGAGALDF,TGCAGCGTTATTGGTGGGGCAGGGGCGTTGGACTTC
-,-,TRBJ2-7,TRBV9,CASSVGGLSYEQYF,TGTGCCAGCAGCGTAGGCGGACTCTCCTACGAGCAGTACTTC
-,-,TRBJ2-3,TRBV11-2,CASSTQGWWTDTQYF,TGTGCCAGCAGTACGCAGGGGTGGTGGACAGATACGCAGTATTTT
few,TRBD2,TRBJ2-7,TRBV5-8,CASMRRGTYEQYF,TGTGCCAGCATGAGGCGGGGGACCTACGAGCAGTACTTC
-,-,TRBJ1-1,TRBV9,CASSVVAQSNTEAFF,TGTGCCAGCAGCGTAGTGGCACAATCGAACACTGAAGCTTTCTTT
-,TRBD1,TRBJ2-1,TRBV5-1,CASSSGTGGAGSRNEQFF,TGCGCCAGCAGCTCAGGGACAGGGGGCGCGGGAAGTCGCAATGAGCAGTTCTTC
-,TRBD1,TRBJ2-7,TRBV5-1,CASSLEDRRYEQYF,TGCGCCAGCAGCTTGGAGGACAGGAGATACGAGCAGTACTTC
-,-,TRBJ1-2,TRBV5-4,CASSWELGADYGYTF,TGTGCCAGCAGCTGGGAGTTGGGGGCCGACTATGGCTACACCTTC
-,-,TRBJ2-1,TRBV11-3,CASSSNRAPTYNEQFF,TGTGCCAGCAGCTCTAACAGGGCCCCAACTTACAATGAGCAGTTCTTC
-,TRBD1,TRBJ1-4,TRBV7-3,CASSLNRGEKLFF,TGTGCCAGCAGCTTAAACAGGGGTGAAAAACTGTTTTTT
-,TRBD1,TRBJ1-2,TRBV7-2,CASSPGQGAGGYTF,TGTGCCAGCAGCCCCGGACAGGGGGCTGGTGGCTACACCTTC
-,-,TRBJ2-2,TRBV19,CATTWGGNTGELFF,TGTGCCACTACCTGGGGAGGGAACACCGGGGAGCTGTTTTTT
few,-,TRBJ2-5,TRBV7-9,CASSLKPQGITETQYF,TGTGCCAGCAGCTTGAAACCACAGGGAATTACGGAGACCCAGTACTTC
-,TRBD2,TRBJ2-1,TRBV5-4,CASSLWTSGYNEQFF,TGTGCCAGCAGCTTATGGACTAGCGGTTACAATGAGCAGTTCTTC
once,TRBD1,TRBJ2-5,TRBV11-3,CASSSGDSSQETQYF,TGTGCCAGCAGCTCTGGGGACAGCTCCCAAGAGACCCAGTACTTC
-,-,TRBJ1-2,TRBV4-1,CASSQDAREGYTF,TGCGCCAGCAGCCAAGATGCGAGAGAAGGCTACACCTTC
-,TRBD1,TRBJ2-7,TRBV19,CASSETGGGLYEQYF,TGTGCCAGTAGTGAGACAGGGGGAGGACTCTACGAGCAGTACTTC
-,TRBD2,TRBJ2-1,TRBV9,CASSPRLADEQFF,TGTGCCAGCAGCCCCCGACTAGCTGATGAGCAGTTCTTC
-,-,TRBJ2-5,TRBV7-9,CASSPGLASKETQYF,TGTGCCAGCAGCCCCGGGCTAGCGTCCAAAGAGACCCAGTACTTC
-,-,TRBJ2-6,TRBV28,CASRLRGTASGANVLTF,TGTGCCAGCAGGTTACGGGGGACAGCCTCTGGGGCCAACGTCCTGACTTTC
-,TRBD2,TRBJ2-3,TRBV6-6,CASSYGGGGADTQYF,TGTGCCAGCAGTTATGGCGGGGGAGGCGCAGATACGCAGTATTTT
-,-,TRBJ1-3,TRBV5-1,CASSPRTRQSAGNTIYF,TGCGCCAGCAGCCCTCGGACACGACAAAGCGCCGGAAACACCATATATTTT